This TCR beta chain was captured in a study of T-cell memory formation after mild COVID-19. Background on the study: In these data, TCR clusters were largely donor specific.

There are a few counts of this clonotype. The antigen remains undetermined. TCRdb reprocessed the 5' RACE reads with MiXCR, giving one entry per CDR3 protein. This table holds about 170,000 distinct CDR3 sequences, 10% to 15% found once. General study findings and limits: From day 15 to 85, contracting clones were balanced between CD4 and CD8, whereas later expanders leaned toward CD4+. Contracting CD4+ clones were located mainly in CM and EM, and CD8+ clones in EMRA.

V was trimmed by 6 bases and J by 1 base, leaving 12 bases between them. This CDR3 has 14 amino acids. Germline V CDR1 and CDR2: KGHSH, LQKENI. The J gene is TRBJ2-5, the V gene TRBV18; D call uncertain. The sequence came from a man between 18 and 35 years old who had mild COVID-19 (a few samples of this study predate the infection). Cell type and time point are not known. Material: PBMCs or a T cell subset sorted from them (not recorded which). CDR3 in amino acids: CASSRQALQETQYF. The CDR3 DNA follows: TGTGCCAGCTCTCGACAAGCGCTCCAAGAGACCCAGTACTTC. Together with reference TRBV18 and TRBJ2-5, the CDR3 gives the full variable domain: NAGVMQNPRHLVRRRGQEARLRCSPMKGHSHVYWYRQLPEEGLKFMVYLQKENIIDESGMPKERFSAEFPKEGPSILRIQQVVRGDSAAYFCASSRQALQETQYFGPGTRLLVL.